This TCR beta chain was observed in a study of regulatory T cells in long-lasting Graves disease. Findings and caveats of the study: Among persistent patients, a larger number of public clonotypes were shared (about 2,800) than among newly diagnosed patients (roughly 910). Segments TRBV28, TRBJ1-2 and TRBJ2-5 showed preferential usage in persistent disease.

Germline V lookup: CDR1 SGHAT, CDR2 FQNNGV. Trimming shortened V by 5 bases and J by 4 bases, and 11 bases separated the two germline ends. The CDR3 runs to 13 residues. This clonotype was found many times. The antigen is undetermined. Through Arm-PCR of CDR3 regions and iRepertoire HTBI primers, TCR beta libraries were built. Via MiXCR, TCRdb re-called the multiplex PCR reads, giving one row per CDR3 protein. The table includes roughly 490,000 distinct CDR3 sequences, roughly 23% detected once. The time point is: persistent/refractory GD, antithyroid drugs over 5 years with positive TRAb. The TCR library was made from RNA extracted from PBMCs.

The chain recombines TRBV11-2 with TRBJ2-5; tentatively, D is TRBD1 or TRBD2 (6 bases each). The clonotype was recovered from a female donor with Graves disease. The specimen was peripheral blood mononuclear cells (PBMCs), collected when the disease was refractory, from a patient treated with antithyroid drugs. The CDR3 here is CASSGGPTETQYF. CDR3 nucleotide sequence: TGTGCCAGCAGCGGGGGGCCCACAGAGACCCAGTACTTC.